Below, 23 T cell receptor beta chains from the same sample are listed, as sequenced in a study of blood T cell repertoires in COVID-19. The method was immunoSEQ multiplex PCR; TCRdb's version includes in-frame clones alone and lacks a portion of them. The sample consists of around 63,000 clones, 81% of them appearing once. Sequencing was performed on peripheral blood. These receptors were collected from a woman of 80 years or more with active or convalescent COVID-19.

This clone turned up a few times. Here the CDR3 reads CAIGGTQNTEAFF. The CDR3 bases are TGTGCCATAGGAGGGACTCAGAACACTGAAGCTTTCTTT. The chain recombines TRBV10-3 with TRBJ1-1, with D maybe TRBD1 (5 bases). V was shortened by 9 bases and J by 1 base, with 12 bases between the two germline ends. CDR1 and CDR2 (germline): ENHRY, SYGVKD. This CDR3 is 13 amino acids long.

The chain couples TRBV19 to TRBJ1-5; unclear D gene. Germline CDR1 and CDR2: LNHDA and SQIVND (reference sequence). V lost 3 bases to trimming and J lost 0 bases, with 21 bases between them. The CDR3 contains 19 residues. CDR3 region: CASSIQPATAIISNQPQHF. CDR3 sequence (DNA): TGTGCCAGTAGTATTCAACCGGCAACAGCTATCATTAGCAATCAGCCCCAGCATTTT.

V gene TRBV6-2 or TRBV6-3 combines with J gene TRBJ1-6; no firm D call. V dropped 5 bases and J dropped 10 bases, with 15 bases sitting between them. The CDR3 is made up of 14 amino acids. The germline V gene encodes CDR1 MNHEY and CDR2 SVGEGT. This CDR3 is CASSPATARSPLHF. CDR3 coding DNA: TGTGCCAGCAGTCCCGCCACAGCCCGATCACCCCTCCACTTT.

On this clone itself: One end of the junction does not line up with germline, which may come from a read error. The CDR3 spells CASSLAHDGMKTARLDF. The CDR3 DNA reads as TGTGCCAGCAGTTTGGCCCATGACGGGATGAAAACGGCCCGGTTGGATTTT. The chain carries TRBV28 and TRBJ2-3; D may be TRBD2 (5 bases). Germline V gene lookup returns CDR1 MDHEN and CDR2 SYDVKM. The CDR3 runs 17 residues.

V gene TRBV19 combines with J gene TRBJ1-1; weak D call: TRBD1 (5 bases). Trimming left V 7 bases short and J 1 base short, with 13 bases between. Germline lookup yields CDR1 LNHDA and CDR2 SQIVND (reference sequence). The CDR3 is 14 amino acids. The CDR3 DNA follows: TGTGCCAGTATTTTCCAGGGAAGGAACACTGAAGCTTTCTTT. Protein: CASIFQGRNTEAFF.

CDR3 amino acids: CASSPQGGGYTF. The CDR3 DNA reads TGTGCCAGCAGTCCTCAGGGGGGTGGCTACACCTTC. The chain employs TRBV28 and TRBJ1-2, with TRBD1 identical over 7 bases. With V trimmed by 5 bases and J by 7 bases, 4 bases remained unmatched. The germline CDR1 and CDR2 sequences are MDHEN and SYDVKM. The CDR3 runs 12 residues.

The rearrangement links TRBV6-6 to TRBJ2-7, with D maybe TRBD1 (5 bases). The germline V gene encodes CDR1 MNHNY and CDR2 SVGAGI (reference sequence). The CDR3 is 14 amino acids. Trimming cost V 6 bases and J 2 bases, with 14 bases left between them. CDR3 amino acids: CASSPPGSPYEQYF. The DNA for the CDR3 is TGTGCCAGCAGCCCCCCAGGGTCTCCCTACGAGCAGTACTTC.

The J gene is TRBJ2-3, the V gene TRBV5-4; 14 nucleotides agree with TRBD2. This CDR3 contains 19 residues. CDR1 is SGHNT and CDR2 is YYREEE in the germline V gene (reference sequence). V lost 1 base, J lost 1 base, and 8 bases stayed unmatched. The DNA of the CDR3 is TGTGCCAGCAGCTTGTCCGTGACTAGCGGGGGGGCCGGCACAGATACGCAGTATTTT. Translation gives CASSLSVTSGGAGTDTQYF. Complete variable domain (other parts from reference TRBV5-4 and TRBJ2-3): ETGVTQSPTHLIKTRGQQVTLRCSSQSGHNTVSWYQQALGQGPQFIFQYYREEENGRGNFPPRFSGLQFPNYSSELNVNALELDDSALYLCASSLSVTSGGAGTDTQYFGPGTRLTVL.

The CDR3 region is CASSFSAQGNNEQFF. The CDR3 nucleotides read TGTGCCAGCAGCTTCTCGGCACAGGGGAACAATGAGCAGTTCTTC. This chain links TRBV11-2 with TRBJ2-1, with 7 positions matching TRBD1. Germline V gene data show CDR1 as SGHAT and CDR2 as FQNNGV. The CDR3 loop spans 15 amino acids. V was pared by 3 bases and J by 5 bases, with 7 bases of the junction left unmatched.

This clone has only one observation. The gene calls are TRBV28 and TRBJ1-2; 7 nucleotides agree with TRBD1. The CDR3 totals 12 residues. The V gene's germline CDR1 is MDHEN and CDR2 SYDVKM. V lost 4 bases, J lost 6 bases, and 2 bases stayed unmatched. This chain's CDR3 is CASSSTGNGYTF. CDR3 coding DNA: TGTGCCAGCAGTTCGACAGGGAATGGCTACACCTTC.

The chain has TRBV24-1 and TRBJ2-7, with 9 bases matching TRBD2. Germline V gives CDR1 KGHDR, CDR2 SFDVKD. This CDR3 region has 15 residues. Trimming took 4 bases from V and 0 from J; bases not matched to a gene: 3. CDR3 in amino acids: CATSESGGSSYEQYF. The CDR3 DNA follows: TGTGCCACCAGTGAAAGCGGGGGGAGCTCCTACGAGCAGTACTTC.

CDR3 DNA: TGTGCCAGCAGTTACTCGAGGAGGCAGGACCTTAACTATGGCTACACCTTC. Amino acid sequence: CASSYSRRQDLNYGYTF. This chain links TRBV6-2 or TRBV6-3 with TRBJ1-2; no clear D. Germline CDR1 MNHEY, CDR2 SVGEGT. Trimming removed 0 bases at V and 1 base at J, with 15 bases between. The CDR3 consists of 17 residues.

This chain joins TRBV28 and TRBJ1-2; D is undetermined. V was cut by 11 bases and J by 0 bases, with 16 bases left in between. The CDR3 has 14 amino acids. Germline assignment: CDR1 MDHEN and CDR2 SYDVKM. This CDR3 reads CASSGGATNYGYTF. In DNA form, the CDR3 reads TGTGCCTCAAGTGGAGGTGCCACTAACTATGGCTACACCTTC.

The chain employs TRBV4-3 and TRBJ2-2, with TRBD1 as a possible D gene (6 bases). V gave up 4 bases and J gave up 4 bases, with 16 bases separating them. Germline CDR1 reads LGHNA; CDR2 reads YSLEER. The CDR3 is made up of 16 amino acids. CDR3 loop: CASSPTGQHVTGELFF. CDR3 DNA: TGCGCCAGCAGCCCCACAGGGCAGCATGTCACCGGGGAGCTGTTTTTT.

The chain couples TRBV5-1 to TRBJ2-7; D gene uncertain. The germline CDR1 and CDR2 sequences are SGHRS and YFSETQ. The CDR3 is made up of 13 amino acids. The V gene lost 2 bases and the J gene lost 3 bases, with 9 bases spanning the gap. CDR3 protein: CASSFNTDYEQYF. As DNA, the CDR3 is TGCGCCAGCAGCTTTAACACCGACTACGAGCAGTACTTC.

The chain uses TRBV7-3 and TRBJ2-1; TRBD1 matches at 7 bases. CDR1 is SGHTA, CDR2 FQGTGA, per germline. Trimming took 5 bases from V and 4 from J; bases not matched to a gene: 11. The CDR3 spans 16 residues. CDR3 protein: CASSPHVRQGYNEQFF. The CDR3 bases are TGTGCCAGCAGCCCTCACGTAAGACAGGGTTACAATGAGCAGTTCTTC. Filled out from reference TRBV7-3 and TRBJ2-1, the complete variable domain reads GAGVSQTPSNKVTEKGKYVELRCDPISGHTALYWYRQSLGQGPEFLIYFQGTGAADDSGLPNDRFFAVRPEGSVSTLKIQRTERGDSAVYLCASSPHVRQGYNEQFFGPGTRLTVL.

The rearrangement links TRBV7-9 to TRBJ1-2, with 11 bases identical to TRBD1. Germline trimming cut 4 bases from V and 7 bases from J; bases unmatched to any gene: 5. The CDR3 loop spans 14 amino acids. Germline loops: CDR1 SEHNR, CDR2 FQNEAQ (reference sequence). The CDR3 reads CASSSTDRGLGYTF. In DNA, the CDR3 is TGTGCCAGCAGCTCCACGGACAGGGGGCTTGGCTACACCTTC.

The chain uses TRBV7-2 and TRBJ1-1; tentative D call: TRBD1 (6 bases). The CDR3 spans 16 residues. In germline, CDR1 is SGHTA, CDR2 FQGNSA. V lost 2 bases and J 0 bases, leaving 13 bases between the germline ends. DNA for the CDR3: TGTGCCAGCAGCTTATTCGCCGGACAGCTGAACACTGAAGCTTTCTTT. It encodes CASSLFAGQLNTEAFF.

This chain joins TRBV18 and TRBJ1-1; D is possibly TRBD1 (6 bases). The CDR3 is made up of 12 amino acids. CDR1 and CDR2 from the germline V gene are KGHSH and LQKENI. With 5 bases removed from V and 5 bases from J, the gap between germline ends came to 9 bases. CDR3 loop: CASSNRETEAFF. The CDR3 DNA follows: TGTGCCAGCTCAAACAGGGAAACTGAAGCTTTCTTT.

The chain carries TRBV6-2 or TRBV6-3 and TRBJ2-7; TRBD1 matches at 8 bases. V dropped 2 bases and J dropped 2; count of bases not matched to a gene: 11. The CDR3 totals 17 residues. From germline, CDR1 is MNHEY and CDR2 SVGEGT. The CDR3 loop is CASSYTPETGVAYEQYF. The DNA for the CDR3 is TGTGCCAGCAGTTACACCCCCGAGACAGGGGTCGCCTACGAGCAGTACTTC.

In its sample, this clone was seen a few times. V gene TRBV11-1 combines with J gene TRBJ1-2, with TRBD1 matching over 10 bases. Germline V gene sequence: CDR1 SGHAT, CDR2 FQDESV (reference sequence). This CDR3 has 12 amino acids. The V gene end was trimmed by 6 bases and the J gene end by 6 bases; junction bases not matched to a gene: 1. CDR3 in DNA: TGTGCCAGCAGGGGACAGGGGCATGGCTACACCTTC. This gives the protein CASRGQGHGYTF. Using reference TRBV11-1 and TRBJ1-2 for the parts outside the CDR3, the full variable domain is EAEVAQSPRYKITEKSQAVAFWCDPISGHATLYWYRQILGQGPELLVQFQDESVVDDSQLPKDRFSAERLKGVDSTLKIQPAELGDSAMYLCASRGQGHGYTFGSGTRLTVV.

This clone was counted only a few times. The CDR3 sequence: CASSPPGLAGVGTGELFF. In DNA, the CDR3 is TGTGCCAGCAGCCCCCCCGGACTAGCGGGGGTAGGCACCGGGGAGCTGTTTTTT. The rearrangement links TRBV7-3 to TRBJ2-2; TRBD2 agrees at 13 bases. CDR1 SGHTA and CDR2 FQGTGA come from the germline V gene. This CDR3 region has 18 residues. J lost 4 bases, V lost 5 bases, and 10 bases had no gene match.

This chain joins TRBV6-2 or TRBV6-3 and TRBJ1-2; 8 positions match TRBD1. Germline values: CDR1 MNHEY, CDR2 SVGEGT. The trim removed 6 bases at V and 0 bases at J, leaving 12 bases unmatched. This CDR3 has 17 amino acids. CDR3 sequence (DNA): TGTGCCAGCAGCCTCCCGACAGGGGCTTCTCCTAACTATGGCTACACCTTC. It is translated as CASSLPTGASPNYGYTF.